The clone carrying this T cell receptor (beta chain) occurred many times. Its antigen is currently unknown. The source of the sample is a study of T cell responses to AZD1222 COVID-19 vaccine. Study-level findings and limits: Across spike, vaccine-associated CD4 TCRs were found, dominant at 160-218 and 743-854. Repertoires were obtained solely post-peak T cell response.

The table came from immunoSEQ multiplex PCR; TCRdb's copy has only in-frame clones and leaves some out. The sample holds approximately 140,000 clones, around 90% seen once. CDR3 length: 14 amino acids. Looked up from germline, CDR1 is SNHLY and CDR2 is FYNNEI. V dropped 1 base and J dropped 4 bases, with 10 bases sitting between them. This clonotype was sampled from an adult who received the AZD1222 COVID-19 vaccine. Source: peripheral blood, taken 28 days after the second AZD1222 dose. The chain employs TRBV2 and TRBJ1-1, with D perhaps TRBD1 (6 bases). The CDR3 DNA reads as TGTGCCAGCAGTGAAGGGAGGGGGGGCACTGAAGCTTTCTTT. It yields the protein CASSEGRGGTEAFF.